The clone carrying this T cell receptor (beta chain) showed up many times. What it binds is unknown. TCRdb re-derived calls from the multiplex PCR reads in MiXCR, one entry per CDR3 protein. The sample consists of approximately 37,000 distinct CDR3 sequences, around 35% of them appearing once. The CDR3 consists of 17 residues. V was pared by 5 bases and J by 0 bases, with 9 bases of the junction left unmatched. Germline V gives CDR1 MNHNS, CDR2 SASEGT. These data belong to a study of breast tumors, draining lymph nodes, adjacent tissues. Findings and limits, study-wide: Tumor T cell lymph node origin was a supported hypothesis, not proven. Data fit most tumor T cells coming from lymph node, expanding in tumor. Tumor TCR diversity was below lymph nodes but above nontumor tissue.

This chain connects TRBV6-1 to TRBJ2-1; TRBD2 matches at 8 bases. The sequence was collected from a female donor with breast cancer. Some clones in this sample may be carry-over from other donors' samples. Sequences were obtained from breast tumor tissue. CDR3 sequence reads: CASSRKAGGSSYNEQFF. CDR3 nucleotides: TGTGCCAGCAGTCGGAAGGCGGGAGGTAGCTCCTACAATGAGCAGTTCTTC.